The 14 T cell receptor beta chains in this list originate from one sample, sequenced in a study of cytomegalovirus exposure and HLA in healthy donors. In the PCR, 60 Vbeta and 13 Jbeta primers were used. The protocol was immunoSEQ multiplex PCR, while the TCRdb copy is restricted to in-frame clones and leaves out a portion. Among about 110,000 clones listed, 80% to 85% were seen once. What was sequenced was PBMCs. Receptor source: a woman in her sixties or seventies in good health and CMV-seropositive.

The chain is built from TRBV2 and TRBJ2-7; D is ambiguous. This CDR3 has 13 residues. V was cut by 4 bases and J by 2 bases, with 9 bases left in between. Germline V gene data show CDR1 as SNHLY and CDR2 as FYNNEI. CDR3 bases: TGTGCCAGCAGTGTCGGTCCCCCCTACGAGCAGTACTTC. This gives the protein CASSVGPPYEQYF.

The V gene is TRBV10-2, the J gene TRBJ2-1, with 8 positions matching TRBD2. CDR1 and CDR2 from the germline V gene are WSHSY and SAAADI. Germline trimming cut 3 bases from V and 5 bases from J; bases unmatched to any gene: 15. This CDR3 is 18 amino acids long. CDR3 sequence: CASSEFLAGPRRDNEQFF. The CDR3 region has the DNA TGCGCCAGCAGTGAATTTCTAGCGGGCCCCCGACGCGACAATGAGCAGTTCTTC.

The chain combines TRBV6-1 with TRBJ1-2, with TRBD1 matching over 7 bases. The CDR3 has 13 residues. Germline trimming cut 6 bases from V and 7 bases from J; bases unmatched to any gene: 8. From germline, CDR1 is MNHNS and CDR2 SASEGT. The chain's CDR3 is CASRETGESGYTF. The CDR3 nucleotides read TGTGCCAGCAGGGAAACAGGGGAGAGTGGCTACACCTTC.

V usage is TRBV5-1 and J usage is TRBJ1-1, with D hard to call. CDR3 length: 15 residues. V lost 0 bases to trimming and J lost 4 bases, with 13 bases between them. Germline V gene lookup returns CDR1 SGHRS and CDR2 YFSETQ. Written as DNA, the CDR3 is TGCGCCAGCAGCTTGGTCGGAGGGAGGTTCACTGAAGCTTTCTTT. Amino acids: CASSLVGGRFTEAFF.

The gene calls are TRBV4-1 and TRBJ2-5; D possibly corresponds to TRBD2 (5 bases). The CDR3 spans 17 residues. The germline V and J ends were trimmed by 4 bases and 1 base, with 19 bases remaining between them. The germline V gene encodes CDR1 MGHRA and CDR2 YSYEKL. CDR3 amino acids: CASSRGQANKLQETQYF. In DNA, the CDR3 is TGCGCCAGCAGCCGAGGGCAGGCGAATAAACTCCAAGAGACCCAGTACTTC.

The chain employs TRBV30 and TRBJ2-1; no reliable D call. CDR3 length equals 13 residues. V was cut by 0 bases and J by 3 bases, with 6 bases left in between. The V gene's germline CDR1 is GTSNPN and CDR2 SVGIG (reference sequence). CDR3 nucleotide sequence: TGTGCCTGGAGTGTAGCTTTCTACAATGAGCAGTTCTTC. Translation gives CAWSVAFYNEQFF.

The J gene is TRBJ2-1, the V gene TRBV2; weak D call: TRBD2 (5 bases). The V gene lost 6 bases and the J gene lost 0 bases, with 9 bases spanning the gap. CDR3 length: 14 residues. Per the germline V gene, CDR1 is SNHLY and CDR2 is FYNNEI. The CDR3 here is CASRRGSSYNEQFF. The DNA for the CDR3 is TGTGCCAGCAGGAGAGGGAGCTCCTACAATGAGCAGTTCTTC.

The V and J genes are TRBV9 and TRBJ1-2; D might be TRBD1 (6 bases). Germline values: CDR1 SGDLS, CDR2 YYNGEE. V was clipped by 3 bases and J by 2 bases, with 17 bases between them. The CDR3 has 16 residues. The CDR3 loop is CASSAGAGAENYGYTF. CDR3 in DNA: TGTGCCAGCAGCGCCGGAGCAGGGGCGGAAAACTATGGCTACACCTTC.

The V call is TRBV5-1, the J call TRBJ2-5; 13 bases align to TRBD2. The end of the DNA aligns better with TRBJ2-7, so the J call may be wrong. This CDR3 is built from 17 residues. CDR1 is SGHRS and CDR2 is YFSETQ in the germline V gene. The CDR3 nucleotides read TGCGCCAGCAGCTCGTCACCACTAGCGGGAGGGACCTACGAGCAGTACTTC. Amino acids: CASSSSPLAGGTYEQYF.

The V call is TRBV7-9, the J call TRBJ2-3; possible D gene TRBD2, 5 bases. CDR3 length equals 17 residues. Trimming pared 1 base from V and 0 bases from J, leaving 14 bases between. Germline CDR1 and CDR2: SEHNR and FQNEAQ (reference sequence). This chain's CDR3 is CASSLVAHGGSTDTQYF. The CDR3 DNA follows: TGTGCCAGCAGCTTAGTGGCACACGGAGGAAGCACAGATACGCAGTATTTT.

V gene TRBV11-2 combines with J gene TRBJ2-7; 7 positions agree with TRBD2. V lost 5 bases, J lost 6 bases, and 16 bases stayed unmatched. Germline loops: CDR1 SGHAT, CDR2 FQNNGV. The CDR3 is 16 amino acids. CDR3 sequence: CASSPRWAAGVSEQYF. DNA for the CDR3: TGTGCCAGCAGCCCCCGGTGGGCGGCGGGAGTCAGCGAGCAGTACTTC. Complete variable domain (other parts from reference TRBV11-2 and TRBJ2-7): EAGVAQSPRYKIIEKRQSVAFWCNPISGHATLYWYQQILGQGPKLLIQFQNNGVVDDSQLPKDRFSAERLKGVDSTLKIQPAKLEDSAVYLCASSPRWAAGVSEQYFGPGTRLTVT.

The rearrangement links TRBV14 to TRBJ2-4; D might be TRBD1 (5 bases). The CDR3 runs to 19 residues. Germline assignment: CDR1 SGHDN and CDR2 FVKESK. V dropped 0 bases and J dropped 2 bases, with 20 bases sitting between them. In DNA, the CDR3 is TGTGCCAGCAGCCAAGAACGACAGACTTTAAGCGTACCCAAAAACATTCAGTACTTC. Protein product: CASSQERQTLSVPKNIQYF.

CDR3 DNA: TGTGCCAGCAGTGAGCCAGGGCCCAATCAGCCCCAGCATTTT. This codes for CASSEPGPNQPQHF. This sequence joins TRBV6-5 and TRBJ1-5; possible D gene TRBD1, 5 bases. In germline, CDR1 is MNHEY, CDR2 SVGAGI. The V gene lost 5 bases and the J gene lost 3 bases, with 11 bases spanning the gap. CDR3 length: 14 amino acids.

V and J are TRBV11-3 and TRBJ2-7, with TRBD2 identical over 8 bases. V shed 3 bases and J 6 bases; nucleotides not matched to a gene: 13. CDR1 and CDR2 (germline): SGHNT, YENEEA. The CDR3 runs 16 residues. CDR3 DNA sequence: TGTGCCAGCAGCTTCGGTCTTAGCGGGATGGTAGGCGAGCAGTACTTC. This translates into CASSFGLSGMVGEQYF.